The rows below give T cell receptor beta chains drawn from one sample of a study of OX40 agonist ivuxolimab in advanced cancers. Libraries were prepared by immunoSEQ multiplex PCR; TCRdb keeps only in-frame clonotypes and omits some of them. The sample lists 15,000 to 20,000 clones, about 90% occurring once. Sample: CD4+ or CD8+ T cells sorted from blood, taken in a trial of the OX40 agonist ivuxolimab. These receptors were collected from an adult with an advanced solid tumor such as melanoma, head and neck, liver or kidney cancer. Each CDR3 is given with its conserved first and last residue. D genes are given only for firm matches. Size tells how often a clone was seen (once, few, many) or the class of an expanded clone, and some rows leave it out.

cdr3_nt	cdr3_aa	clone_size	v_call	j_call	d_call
TGCAGCGTTGAAGTCCCGGACACAGTAACCTACGAGCAGTACTTC	CSVEVPDTVTYEQYF	.	TRBV29-1	TRBJ2-7	.
TGTGCCAGCAGCTTTGCTAGCGGAGGCACAGATACGCAGTATTTT	CASSFASGGTDTQYF	few	TRBV5-4	TRBJ2-3	TRBD2
TGCGCCAGCAGCCACCTTACAGGGGCCGACGTCGGTTCACCCCTCCACTTT	CASSHLTGADVGSPLHF	.	TRBV4-1	TRBJ1-6	TRBD1
TGTGCCAGCAGCTTCGGGACAGGAGATGAAAAACTGTTTTTT	CASSFGTGDEKLFF	.	TRBV5-6	TRBJ1-4	TRBD1
TGTGCCACCAGCAGACACGGGAGTGGCGGCACAGATACGCAGTATTTT	CATSRHGSGGTDTQYF	.	TRBV15	TRBJ2-3	.
TGTGCCAGCAGCGGACGGGATGTCCGAGGCTTAGATACGCAGTATTTT	CASSGRDVRGLDTQYF	.	TRBV9	TRBJ2-3	.
TGTGCCAGCAGTGCTGACCTATGGCAGCGCCTGGACGATGAGCAGTTCTTC	CASSADLWQRLDDEQFF	.	TRBV6-1	TRBJ2-1	.
TGCGCCAGCCTGTCGAGTTCCGGGGAGCTGTTTTTT	CASLSSSGELFF	.	TRBV5-1	TRBJ2-2	.
TGTGCCAGCAGTTTAGTTAGCAACACCGGGGAGCTGTTTTTT	CASSLVSNTGELFF	.	TRBV27	TRBJ2-2	.
TGTGCCAGCAGACAGGACAGGGGACTGCCCTACGAGCAGTACTTC	CASRQDRGLPYEQYF	.	TRBV6-1	TRBJ2-7	TRBD1